The 9 T cell receptor beta chains below come from one sample, sequenced in a study of breast tumors, draining lymph nodes, adjacent tissues. One entry per CDR3 protein results from TCRdb running MiXCR on the multiplex PCR reads. Of about 300,000 distinct CDR3 sequences listed, 30% are singletons. Breast cancer patients provided tissue from their axillary draining lymph nodes. The sample comprised axillary lymph node tissue. All receptors derive from a female donor with breast cancer. Some clones in this sample may be carry-over from other donors' samples.

This clonotype has ten or more counts. The V gene is TRBV10-2, the J gene TRBJ2-3, with 10 positions matching TRBD2. J was trimmed by 4 bases and V by 6 bases; bases with no gene match: 4. The CDR3 sequence is 14 residues long. Germline assignment: CDR1 WSHSY and CDR2 SAAADI. The CDR3 DNA sequence: TGCGCCAGCAGAGCTAGCGGGGGTGCAGATACGCAGTATTTT. It translates to CASRASGGADTQYF.

This clonotype was recorded a few times. A much larger clone lies a single base off, so this may be a read error. The CDR3 nucleotides are TGTGCCAGCAGCGAGCCTAGCGGGAGGATTGCTGGGGCCAACGTCCTGACTTTC. This encodes CASSEPSGRIAGANVLTF. The chain employs TRBV13 and TRBJ2-6; 11 bases agree with TRBD2. CDR3 length: 18 residues. Germline CDR1 reads PRHDT; CDR2 reads FYEKMQ (reference sequence). V shed 5 bases, J shed 2 bases, and the junction held 8 bases outside the gene matches.

For this clonotype: A read error may explain this, as a much larger clone is one base away. In DNA, the CDR3 is TGTGCCAGCAGCTTAGATTTGGCCACTGAGCAGTTCTTC. Amino acid sequence: CASSLDLATEQFF. V gene TRBV11-3 combines with J gene TRBJ2-1; D gene uncertain. CDR1 and CDR2 from the germline V gene are SGHNT and YENEEA. This CDR3 is built from 13 residues. The ends were cut back, 0 bases at V and 9 bases at J, with 9 bases in the middle.

This clonotype was recorded at least ten times. The chain links TRBV10-3 to TRBJ2-2; unclear D gene. CDR3 length equals 15 residues. The V gene lost 3 bases and the J gene lost 3 bases, with 11 bases spanning the gap. Germline V lookup: CDR1 ENHRY, CDR2 SYGVKD. The CDR3: CAISDSGVDTGELFF. CDR3 in DNA: TGTGCCATCAGTGATTCGGGCGTTGACACCGGGGAGCTGTTTTTT.

Notes on this clonotype: A much larger clone differs from this one at a single base, so this may be a read error. The chain combines TRBV20-1 with TRBJ2-5, with 7 bases matching TRBD1. J gave up 4 bases and V 5 bases, and 10 bases lay outside the gene matches. In germline, CDR1 is DFQATT, CDR2 SNEGSKA (reference sequence). The CDR3 loop spans 14 amino acids. CDR3 loop: CSAERTGSPETQYF. The DNA for the CDR3 is TGCAGTGCTGAGAGGACAGGTTCGCCAGAGACCCAGTACTTC.

The rearrangement uses TRBV20-1 and TRBJ2-3; the match to TRBD1 covers 8 bases. The ends lost 5 bases at V and 7 bases at J; junction bases unmatched: 32. In germline, CDR1 is DFQATT, CDR2 SNEGSKA (reference sequence). The CDR3 is 21 residues long. CDR3 loop: CSADSSPGQVLLVRGKHTQYF. CDR3 sequence (DNA): TGCAGTGCTGATAGCAGTCCGGGACAGGTTTTGTTAGTGCGGGGAAAGCATACGCAGTATTTT.

This clonotype was found many times. This sequence joins TRBV10-2 and TRBJ2-3; 10 bases agree with TRBD2. The CDR3 is 16 residues long. V shed 8 bases and J 6 bases; nucleotides not matched to a gene: 14. In germline, CDR1 is WSHSY, CDR2 SAAADI. CDR3 DNA sequence: TGCGCCAGCTCTATAAGTCTAGCGGGAGATTCGGATACGCAGTATTTT. Amino acids: CASSISLAGDSDTQYF.

This clonotype has a count of ten or more. V is TRBV20-1 and J is TRBJ2-1, with TRBD2 matching over 7 bases. The V segment lost 4 bases and the J segment 7 bases; nucleotides outside the gene matches: 13. Germline V gives CDR1 DFQATT, CDR2 SNEGSKA (reference sequence). The CDR3 runs to 15 residues. The CDR3 DNA reads as TGCAGTGCTACCCAAGGAGCGGGATTATCTAATGAGCAGTTCTTC. Its protein is CSATQGAGLSNEQFF.

This clonotype was detected a few times. This could be a read error, since a much larger clone is one nucleotide away. The chain couples TRBV11-2 to TRBJ2-5; D remains unclear. CDR1 is SGHAT, CDR2 FQNNGV, per germline. There are 15 residues in the CDR3. Trimming took 1 base from V and 9 from J, leaving 18 bases between them. DNA of the CDR3: TGTGCCAGCAGCTTAGGGTACGGACGGGCCAACGCCCAGTACTTC. Amino acid sequence: CASSLGYGRANAQYF. The full variable domain, rest sourced from reference TRBV11-2 and TRBJ2-5, is EAGVAQSPRYKIIEKRQSVAFWCNPISGHATLYWYQQILGQGPKLLIQFQNNGVVDDSQLPKDRFSAERLKGVDSTLKIQPAKLEDSAVYLCASSLGYGRANAQYFGPGTRLLVL.